The next 23 T cell receptor beta chains were all read from a single sample in a study of vaccination and CD4 T cells after COVID-19. Treatment specified: roughly nine-day PBMC culture with coronavirus spike peptide pools or control peptides (ViraFEST assay). During the years 2011-2018, before the COVID-19 pandemic, the unexposed donor's CD4+ T cells were collected. Sequenced with the Oncomine TCR Beta short-read assay was DNA taken from cultured CD4+ T cells. In TCRdb, the PCR reads were re-called with MiXCR into one record per CDR3 protein. The sample yields some 6,600 distinct CDR3 sequences, under 55% seen once. Which antigens these TCRs recognize remains unknown. Material: CD4+ T cells from blood, cultured in vitro. The origin of the receptors is a human donor in good health.

The chain couples TRBV6-1 to TRBJ2-1; 16 positions match TRBD2. The CDR3 is made up of 19 amino acids. V trimming: 7 bases; J trimming: 5 bases; junction bases outside the gene matches: 14. Germline CDR1 is MNHNS and CDR2 is SASEGT. CDR3 DNA: TGTGCCAGCACCCAAGTTTTGGGACTAGCGGGAGGGCCCCACAATGAGCAGTTCTTC. This sequence encodes CASTQVLGLAGGPHNEQFF.

This clonotype was counted between two and nine times. The chain is built from TRBV6-2 or TRBV6-3 and TRBJ1-5; possibly TRBD1 for D (5 bases). Germline assignment: CDR1 MNHEY and CDR2 SVGEGT. V was cut by 2 bases and J by 0 bases, with 8 bases left in between. The length of the CDR3 is 15 residues. DNA for the CDR3: TGTGCCAGCAGTTACGGGGCCTATAGCAATCAGCCCCAGCATTTT. It translates to CASSYGAYSNQPQHF.

V and J are TRBV2 and TRBJ2-7; the D is unclear. Trimming left V 3 bases short and J 4 bases short, with 7 bases between. The CDR3 has 12 amino acids. From germline, CDR1 is SNHLY and CDR2 FYNNEI. CDR3 nucleotides: TGTGCCAGCAGTGACGAAGGATACGAGCAGTACTTC. Protein product: CASSDEGYEQYF.

The chain recombines TRBV20-1 with TRBJ2-1; 11 bases align to TRBD2. Trimming at V came to 3 bases and at J to 8 bases, leaving 9 bases not matched to a gene. CDR1 and CDR2 from the germline V gene are DFQATT and SNEGSKA (reference sequence). CDR3 length: 15 residues. The CDR3 region is CSASRLAGSLDEQFF. CDR3 nucleotides: TGCAGTGCTAGCAGACTAGCGGGATCCCTGGATGAGCAGTTCTTC.

This clonotype has more than one count but fewer than ten. CDR3 in amino acids: CSKLAGQQYF. Here the CDR3 DNA reads TGCAGTAAACTAGCGGGCCAGCAGTATTTT. This chain connects TRBV20-1 to TRBJ2-3; 9 bases agree with TRBD2. Germline CDR1 is DFQATT and CDR2 is SNEGSKA (reference sequence). This CDR3 has 10 amino acids. J was trimmed by 11 bases and V by 8 bases; bases with no gene match: 5.

This clonotype was detected only a few times. V gene TRBV2 combines with J gene TRBJ2-3; TRBD2 agrees at 8 bases. V shed 7 bases, J shed 0 bases, and the junction held 21 bases outside the gene matches. The CDR3 runs to 20 residues. Germline CDR1 reads SNHLY; CDR2 reads FYNNEI. DNA of the CDR3: TGTGCCAGCAAACGGAGTGGTGGACTAGCTGACTCCCCTAGCACAGATACGCAGTATTTT. It codes for CASKRSGGLADSPSTDTQYF.

This clonotype has a single count. The chain has TRBV9 and TRBJ1-2, with 10 nucleotides matching TRBD1. The ends lost 3 bases at V and 5 bases at J; junction bases unmatched: 7. Germline lookup yields CDR1 SGDLS and CDR2 YYNGEE. CDR3 length: 15 amino acids. CDR3 DNA sequence: TGTGCCAGCAGCGATAGGGACAGGGGAAGGTATGGCTACACCTTC. It translates to CASSDRDRGRYGYTF.

The chain links TRBV6-5 to TRBJ1-4; TRBD1 matches at 8 bases. The CDR3 consists of 13 residues. Trimming removed 3 bases from V and 8 bases from J; junction bases left unmatched: 2. Germline lookup yields CDR1 MNHEY and CDR2 SVGAGI. The CDR3 DNA sequence: TGTGCCAGCAGTTATACAGGGGGAGAAAAACTGTTTTTT. Protein: CASSYTGGEKLFF.

J is TRBJ2-3 and V is TRBV7-9; 7 bases fit TRBD1. The CDR3 is 17 amino acids. The trim removed 5 bases at V and 8 bases at J, leaving 19 bases unmatched. CDR1 is SEHNR and CDR2 is FQNEAQ in the germline V gene (reference sequence). In DNA form, the CDR3 reads TGTGCCAGCAGCCGAAACCGGGACAGCCTCATTTCCGCTACGCAGTATTTT. Protein sequence: CASSRNRDSLISATQYF.

The CDR3 region has the DNA TGCGCCAGCAGCCCGTTGGGGAACTATGGCTACACCTTC. Translated, it gives CASSPLGNYGYTF. V usage is TRBV5-1 and J usage is TRBJ1-2; D remains ambiguous. This CDR3 is 13 amino acids long. Germline V gene lookup returns CDR1 SGHRS and CDR2 YFSETQ. V was clipped by 4 bases and J by 2 bases, with 9 bases between them.

This clonotype was seen only a few times. The V call is TRBV2, the J call TRBJ2-5, with D possibly matching TRBD2 (5 bases). The CDR3 has 15 residues. Germline V gene lookup returns CDR1 SNHLY and CDR2 FYNNEI. V lost 6 bases and J 4 bases, leaving 18 bases between the germline ends. In nucleotides, the CDR3 is TGTGCCAGCAGCCCTCAGCGGCCTCTAGGAGAGACCCAGTACTTC. Residues: CASSPQRPLGETQYF.

This clonotype was found once. The CDR3 DNA is TGTGCCAGCAGAGGCCCTACGGGTGCGGGCAATCAGCCCCAGCATTTT. Amino acid sequence: CASRGPTGAGNQPQHF. The rearrangement links TRBV28 to TRBJ1-5; D call uncertain. Trimming shortened V by 6 bases and J by 2 bases, and 17 bases separated the two germline ends. The length of the CDR3 is 16 residues. Germline V gives CDR1 MDHEN, CDR2 SYDVKM.

This clonotype was seen only once. The CDR3 reads CASSYSLFQGEFVWAEAFF. As DNA, the CDR3 is TGTGCCAGCAGTTACTCTCTCTTTCAGGGTGAATTCGTTTGGGCTGAAGCTTTCTTT. The V gene is TRBV6-5, the J gene TRBJ1-1; D might be TRBD1 (5 bases). V lost 0 bases to trimming and J lost 6 bases, with 26 bases between them. The germline CDR1 and CDR2 sequences are MNHEY and SVGAGI. The CDR3 runs to 19 residues.

The gene calls are TRBV27 and TRBJ1-5; 9 bases line up with TRBD1. The junction had 11 bases not matched to a gene; V was cut back by 5 bases and J by 6 bases. This CDR3 has 16 residues. Looked up from germline, CDR1 is MNHEY and CDR2 is SMNVEV (reference sequence). For the CDR3, the DNA is TGTGCCAGCAGTCGAACCTGGGGACAGGGAGGTCAGCCCCAGCATTTT. Translated, it gives CASSRTWGQGGQPQHF.

This chain links TRBV6-2 or TRBV6-3 with TRBJ2-3, with TRBD2 as a possible D gene (6 bases). Germline CDR1 reads MNHEY; CDR2 reads SVGEGT. V was cut by 8 bases and J by 1 base, with 13 bases left in between. The CDR3 is 14 amino acids. CDR3 residues: CASAYGEGTDTQYF. The CDR3 region has the DNA TGTGCCAGCGCTTACGGGGAGGGCACAGATACGCAGTATTTT.

This chain links TRBV20-1 with TRBJ1-1; possibly TRBD1 for D (5 bases). Trimming cost V 2 bases and J 1 base, with 5 bases left between them. This CDR3 is 12 amino acids long. Germline V lookup: CDR1 DFQATT, CDR2 SNEGSKA (reference sequence). CDR3 DNA sequence: TGCAGTGCTAGAACAGGGAACACTGAAGCTTTCTTT. Translating it yields CSARTGNTEAFF.

This clonotype came up a few times. V and J are TRBV6-1 and TRBJ1-2; the D is unclear. V was cut by 3 bases and J by 3 bases, with 8 bases left in between. This CDR3 contains 13 residues. The germline gives CDR1 MNHNS, CDR2 SASEGT. The chain's CDR3 is CASSDLSYYGYTF. DNA of the CDR3: TGTGCCAGCAGTGACTTATCCTACTATGGCTACACCTTC.

This clonotype was seen a handful of times. At one of its ends the junction is not consistent with the germline gene, which may arise from a read error. V and J are TRBV27 and TRBJ2-3; the D gene is possibly TRBD1 (6 bases). This CDR3 spans 14 amino acids. Germline V gene sequence: CDR1 MNHEY, CDR2 SMNVEV (reference sequence). This CDR3 reads CASSVMGDTHTQYF. CDR3 in DNA: TGTGCCAGCAGCGTGATGGGGGACACACATACGCAGTATTTT.

There are a few counts of this clonotype. The V and J genes are TRBV6-1 and TRBJ2-7, with D perhaps TRBD1 or TRBD2 (6 bases each). Looked up from germline, CDR1 is MNHNS and CDR2 is SASEGT. This CDR3 is built from 15 residues. V lost 3 bases, J lost 3 bases, and 15 bases lay in between. The CDR3 DNA sequence: TGTGCCAGCAGTGATATGGGGGGCGCCGTCTACGAGCAGTACTTC. It codes for CASSDMGGAVYEQYF.

The chain uses TRBV7-2 and TRBJ2-6; TRBD1 agrees at 7 bases. Trimming took 4 bases from V and 11 from J; bases not matched to a gene: 11. Germline CDR1 reads SGHTA; CDR2 reads FQGNSA. The CDR3 is 15 amino acids. CDR3 in DNA: TGTGCCAGCAGCTCACCCGAGGGGGCGCTGGACGTCCTGACTTTC. It translates to CASSSPEGALDVLTF.

The J gene is TRBJ2-3, the V gene TRBV7-9; 11 nucleotides match TRBD2. The germline V gene encodes CDR1 SEHNR and CDR2 FQNEAQ (reference sequence). Unmatched junction bases numbered 4, after V lost 7 bases and J lost 4 bases. CDR3 length equals 14 residues. The CDR3 spells CASNVAGGPDTQYF. As DNA, the CDR3 is TGTGCCAGCAATGTAGCGGGAGGGCCAGATACGCAGTATTTT. The full variable domain, with the rest looked up from reference TRBV7-9 and TRBJ2-3, is DTGVSQNPRHKITKRGQNVTFRCDPISEHNRLYWYRQTLGQGPEFLTYFQNEAQLEKSRLLSDRFSAERPKGSFSTLEIQRTEQGDSAMYLCASNVAGGPDTQYFGPGTRLTVL.

This clonotype was seen only once. The V gene is TRBV5-6, the J gene TRBJ1-2, with 8 bases that match TRBD1. Germline CDR1 SGHDT, CDR2 YYEEEE. V gave up 5 bases and J gave up 4 bases; unmatched junction bases: 10. This CDR3 has 15 residues. CDR3 loop: CASSFRTGWIYGYTF. CDR3 coding DNA: TGTGCCAGCAGTTTTCGGACAGGGTGGATCTATGGCTACACCTTC.

This chain links TRBV15 with TRBJ2-7; D uncertain. CDR1 and CDR2 (germline): LNHNV, YYDKDF (reference sequence). The CDR3 extends over 15 amino acids. The V end was cut by 0 bases, the J end by 9 bases, with 18 bases between. Written as DNA, the CDR3 is TGTGCCACCAGCAGAGATCTGGCGGACCTACGAGGGCAGTACTTC. It translates to CATSRDLADLRGQYF. The full variable domain, rest sourced from reference TRBV15 and TRBJ2-7, is DAMVIQNPRYQVTQFGKPVTLSCSQTLNHNVMYWYQQKSSQAPKLLFHYYDKDFNNEADTPDNFQSRRPNTSFCFLDIRSPGLGDTAMYLCATSRDLADLRGQYFGPGTRLTVT.